This T cell receptor (beta chain) was profiled in a study of T cells after yellow fever vaccination (dated by TCRdb to about 2019). For the wider study: The SMART-Seq v4 Ultra Low Input RNA kit was used to prepare libraries from fractions with low cell numbers. To follow T-cell clones before and after both primary and booster YFV17D yellow fever vaccination, bulk TCR alpha and beta repertoires underwent longitudinal sequencing. Two healthy male donors made up the cohort, one aged 18 to 29 years and the other aged 30 to 39 years. Blood was collected at multiple timepoints before and after primary and secondary immunization, and bulk PBMC replicates and cell subsets were isolated. Here is what the overall study found, with its caveats: Most clones expanded after primary vaccination (almost 97% of CD4 and 88% of CD8) were re-detected after the booster, suggesting that broad memory maintenance occurred. FACS-sorted repertoires could contain abundant contaminating clonotypes from the bulk population, so computational filtering was required. Only two donors were included in the study, so the extent to which the findings can be generalized is limited. A small fraction of clonotypes appeared in both the CD4 and CD8 compartments, likely as a result of convergent recombination. The secondary T-cell response was weaker than the primary response but faster, peaking on day 5 instead of day 15.

Trimming takes 4 bases from V and 3 bases from J, and the germline ends sit 14 bases apart. Its CDR3 holds 15 amino acids, cysteine through phenylalanine. Kept here is only the CDR3 DNA, which spans 45 bases and is read in frame from base 1. Synthesis of TCR cDNA relied on 5'RACE template switching, a step that introduced a universal primer site along with unique molecular identifiers. cDNA synthesis was primed from both the TCR alpha and TCR beta constant segments. Two PCR steps were used to amplify libraries, with sample barcodes and sequencing adapters being added in the second step. Sequencing of the libraries was done on either Illumina HiSeq 2500 (2x100 bp) or NovaSeq (2x150 bp). On the authors' methods: MIGEC was used to demultiplex reads and collapse the reads into UMI consensus sequences, and MiXCR was used for V(D)J alignment. Clonotypes responding to the vaccine were identified with edgeR on replicate PBMC samples, with the criteria of FDR below 0.01 and a log2 fold change above 5 up to day 15. Each bulk clonotype was labeled CD4 or CD8 based on which sequenced repertoire, CD4 or CD8, contained the clonotype at higher abundance. TCRdb itself trimmed the public reads at Q25 with fastp, ran MiXCR and retained productive beta chains. Every CDR3 protein is listed once, alongside the most common genes and DNA of its rows. The V and J calls were determined by TCRdb, not by the authors. Across this sample there are 450,000 to 650,000 distinct CDR3 sequences, with roughly 12% seen only once. 11% to 15% of the sample is held by the ten biggest clonotypes.

Only a few counts were recorded for this clonotype. Its antigen remains undetermined. The record has no base qualities; no much larger clone is one base away. The treatment or condition label for this specimen denotes: live attenuated yellow fever vaccine strain. Two biological replicates of bulk PBMCs were collected at each blood-draw timepoint. A standard Ficoll-Paque protocol was used to isolate PBMCs from peripheral blood. TriZol was used to extract RNA from bulk PBMCs, CD4 and CD8 fractions, and dextramer-positive and dextramer-negative fractions. The material sequenced was PBMCs, taken on the day of the yellow fever booster vaccination. The chain links TRBV12-3 or TRBV12-4 with TRBJ2-3; the D region possibly corresponds to TRBD2 (5 bases align). This clonotype was sampled from a man aged 25-45 years who received the YFV17D yellow fever vaccine. CDR3 sequence: CASSWEIASTDTQYF. The sequenced DNA: TGTGCCAGCAGTTGGGAAATAGCGTCAACAGATACGCAGTATTTT.